The rows below give T cell receptor beta chains drawn from one sample of a study of shared clonotypes between healthy human individuals. Profiled with immunoSEQ multiplex PCR; TCRdb holds only in-frame clones, not every one. The sample holds roughly 2 million clones, about 95% seen once. Sample: naive CD8+ T cells sorted from blood. Receptors originate from a man aged 18 to 29 in good health. Each CDR3 is given with its conserved first and last residue. The order of the fields is D gene, J gene, clone size, V gene, CDR3 DNA, CDR3 protein. The D gene is left open where the match is weak. Only some rows state a clone size, as once, few, many or a class for expanded clones.

>-|TRBJ1-6|-|TRBV11-2
TGTGCCAGCAGCTTAGATCCCGCTTCAAATTCACCCCTCCACTTT
CASSLDPASNSPLHF
>TRBD2|TRBJ2-3|-|TRBV7-9
TGTGCCAGCAGCTTAGCTAGCGGGACTACAGATACGCAGTATTTT
CASSLASGTTDTQYF
>-|TRBJ1-1|-|TRBV7-9
TGTGCCAGCAGCCCTACCGAGGGTACGACTGAAGCTTTCTTT
CASSPTEGTTEAFF
>-|TRBJ2-1|-|TRBV5-1
TGCGCCAGCAGCTTTCTAGGGTTTGATCACAATGAGCAGTTCTTC
CASSFLGFDHNEQFF
>TRBD2|TRBJ2-3|once|TRBV2
TGTGCCAGCAGTGGGACTAGCGGGGGAATCACAGATACGCAGTATTTT
CASSGTSGGITDTQYF
>TRBD1|TRBJ2-7|-|TRBV19
TGTGCCAGTAGTATAACGGGACAGGGGGCCTGGGAGCAGTACTTC
CASSITGQGAWEQYF
>TRBD2|TRBJ2-7|-|TRBV7-9
TGTGCCAGCAGCTTAGGGAAAGGACTAGCGGGAGGGTACGAGCAGTACTTC
CASSLGKGLAGGYEQYF
>-|TRBJ2-1|-|TRBV5-5
TGTGCCAGCAGCACACAAATTACCGGATGGGATGAGCAGTTCTTC
CASSTQITGWDEQFF
>TRBD1|TRBJ2-2|-|TRBV6-4
TGTGCCAGCAGTGCAGGACAGGGGTCCGGGGAGCTGTTTTTT
CASSAGQGSGELFF
>TRBD1|TRBJ1-4|-|TRBV2
TGTGCCACCGACGAACAGAGGGGGCTGAGTGAAAAACTGTTTTTT
CATDEQRGLSEKLFF
>-|TRBJ2-5|-|TRBV28
TGTGCCAGCAGTCTCTCGGGTCCCACCCAGATTCAAGAGACCCAGTACTTC
CASSLSGPTQIQETQYF
>-|TRBJ2-7|-|TRBV7-9
TGTGCCAGCAGCTCCCAGGGTGGTTACGAGCAGTACTTC
CASSSQGGYEQYF
>-|TRBJ2-7|many|TRBV7-9
TGTGCCAGCAGCTTTTGGGACCTAGAATACTACGAGCAGTACTTC
CASSFWDLEYYEQYF
>TRBD2|TRBJ2-7|-|TRBV6-5
TGTGCCAGCAGTGCAGCGGGGAGCTCCTACGAGCAGTACTTC
CASSAAGSSYEQYF
>-|TRBJ2-1|-|TRBV11-2
TGTGCCAGCAGCTTGGAGGGGTACAATGAGCAGTTCTTC
CASSLEGYNEQFF
>TRBD1|TRBJ2-1|-|TRBV15
TGTGCCACCAGCGATGAGGACAGGGCCTACAATGAGCAGTTCTTC
CATSDEDRAYNEQFF
>-|TRBJ1-4|-|TRBV4-3
TGCGCCAGCAGCCAAGATGTGTCCGGGCCTACCGGTGAAAAACTGTTTTTT
CASSQDVSGPTGEKLFF
>TRBD1|TRBJ2-7|-|TRBV15
TGTGCCACCAGCGAAACGGGACAGTCCTACGAGCAGTACTTC
CATSETGQSYEQYF
>-|TRBJ2-1|-|TRBV11-2
TGTGCCAGCAGTAGGGGGGAAATCAGGCCAAATGAGCAGTTCTTC
CASSRGEIRPNEQFF
>-|TRBJ1-6|-|TRBV15
TGTGCCACCAGCAGCCCTCGGACCCAATCGTATAATTCACCCCTCCACTTT
CATSSPRTQSYNSPLHF
>-|TRBJ1-1|-|TRBV7-6
TGTGCCAGCAGCTTAGCTGTATGGGGGGTTGGCACTGAAGCTTTCTTT
CASSLAVWGVGTEAFF
>-|TRBJ1-1|-|TRBV7-9
TGTGCCAGCAGCTCCGGGGAAGGGGACACTGAAGCTTTCTTT
CASSSGEGDTEAFF
>-|TRBJ1-1|-|TRBV11-1
TGTGCCAGCAGCCCCTGGACAGCGAACACTGAAGCTTTCTTT
CASSPWTANTEAFF
>-|TRBJ1-1|-|TRBV29-1
TGCAGCGGGGGGGGAGGTTTCACTGAAGCTTTCTTT
CSGGGGFTEAFF
>-|TRBJ1-2|many|TRBV15
TGTGCCACCAGCAGAGATATCGGAGGCGACTATGGCTACACCTTC
CATSRDIGGDYGYTF
>-|TRBJ2-7|-|TRBV5-1
TGCGCCAGCAGCTTCGCCTCCTCTCTCGAGCAGTACTTC
CASSFASSLEQYF
>-|TRBJ2-3|few|TRBV30
TGTGCCTACAGCGGGAGCACAGATACGCAGTATTTT
CAYSGSTDTQYF
>TRBD1|TRBJ2-5|-|TRBV7-9
TGTGCCAGCAGCTTACTAGACAGGGTGGGGGAGACCCAGTACTTC
CASSLLDRVGETQYF
>TRBD1|TRBJ1-4|-|TRBV5-4
TGTGCCAGCAGCGCAGGACAGGGGGGAGTTGAAAAACTGTTTTTT
CASSAGQGGVEKLFF
>TRBD2|TRBJ2-1|-|TRBV27
TGTGCCAGCAGTATACTAGCGGGGTACAATGAGCAGTTCTTC
CASSILAGYNEQFF
>-|TRBJ2-3|-|TRBV5-1
TGCGCCAGCTTTAACCCCCCGGGGGAGACGTCAGATACGCAGTATTTT
CASFNPPGETSDTQYF
>TRBD2|TRBJ2-1|-|TRBV5-6
TGTGCCAGCAGCTCACGGGAGCTAGCGGGGGGTCTGGCGGAGCAGTTCTTC
CASSSRELAGGLAEQFF
>-|TRBJ2-5|-|TRBV6-5
TGTGCCAGCAGTATGGGGGGCTTTGTTCAAGAGACCCAGTACTTC
CASSMGGFVQETQYF
>TRBD1|TRBJ2-7|-|TRBV5-4
TGTGCCAGCAGCTACGACAGGGGGGCCTACGAGCAGTACTTC
CASSYDRGAYEQYF
>-|TRBJ1-4|once|TRBV6-5
TGTGCCAGCAGTTACAGAGATAATGAAAAACTGTTTTTT
CASSYRDNEKLFF
>-|TRBJ2-5|-|TRBV29-1
TGCAGCGTTGGGGCTATGGAGAAGCTGAAAGAGACCCAGTACTTC
CSVGAMEKLKETQYF
>-|TRBJ2-1|-|TRBV9
TGTGCCAGCAGCCCCGAGGTGCGGGGAGCGTCCTACAATGAGCAGTTCTTC
CASSPEVRGASYNEQFF
>-|TRBJ2-7|-|TRBV5-1
TGCGCCAGCAGCTTGGTCCCCTCCGAGCAGTACTTC
CASSLVPSEQYF
>-|TRBJ1-2|-|TRBV27
TGTGCCAGCAGTGATCTCAGGGGTGTGGACTATGGCTACACCTTC
CASSDLRGVDYGYTF
>TRBD1|TRBJ2-7|-|TRBV6-5
TGTGCCAGCAGGCAACAGGGGGCATCCTACGAGCAGTACTTC
CASRQQGASYEQYF